Shown below are 5 T cell receptor beta chains from a single sample sequenced in a study of cytomegalovirus exposure and HLA in healthy donors. Only in-frame clones appear in the TCRdb table, and some are missing; sequencing was by immunoSEQ multiplex PCR. The sample holds 250,000 to 400,000 clones; approximately 88% are singletons and the top ten take approximately 0.95%. Sequenced sample: PBMCs. Every receptor here comes from a man in his thirties or forties in good health and CMV-seronegative.

The J gene is TRBJ1-1, the V gene TRBV27, with TRBD1 identical over 7 bases. In germline, CDR1 is MNHEY, CDR2 SMNVEV (reference sequence). With V trimmed by 5 bases and J by 7 bases, 10 bases remained unmatched. The CDR3 extends over 14 amino acids. This chain's CDR3 is CASSLGQRVDEAFF. Here the CDR3 DNA reads TGTGCCAGCAGTCTGGGACAGAGGGTAGATGAAGCTTTCTTT.

Here the CDR3 reads CASSTIGTGTKAAGELFF. As DNA, the CDR3 is TGTGCCAGCAGCACAATTGGGACCGGGACTAAGGCGGCCGGGGAGCTGTTTTTT. This chain uses TRBV7-8 with TRBJ2-2, with TRBD2 identical over 7 bases. The germline V gene has CDR1 SGHVS and CDR2 FQNEAQ. The CDR3 has 18 residues. After removal of 5 bases from V and 6 bases from J, the junction contained 18 bases not matched to a gene.

The rearrangement links TRBV7-9 to TRBJ2-7; TRBD1 matches 8 bases. The CDR3 covers 14 residues. Looked up from germline, CDR1 is SEHNR and CDR2 is FQNEAQ (reference sequence). With 5 bases clipped from V and 5 bases from J, the junction kept 8 bases outside the gene matches. The chain's CDR3 is CASSLRTGIDEQYF. CDR3 in DNA: TGTGCCAGCAGCCTAAGGACAGGGATCGACGAGCAGTACTTC. The full variable domain, its missing parts supplied by reference TRBV7-9 and TRBJ2-7, is DTGVSQNPRHKITKRGQNVTFRCDPISEHNRLYWYRQTLGQGPEFLTYFQNEAQLEKSRLLSDRFSAERPKGSFSTLEIQRTEQGDSAMYLCASSLRTGIDEQYFGPGTRLTVT.

The gene calls are TRBV30 and TRBJ2-1, with 13 bases that match TRBD2. V shed 7 bases, J shed 5 bases, and the junction held 2 bases outside the gene matches. The CDR3 extends over 13 amino acids. Germline loops: CDR1 GTSNPN, CDR2 SVGIG (reference sequence). The CDR3 spells CASLAGGDNEQFF. In DNA form, the CDR3 reads TGTGCCTCACTAGCGGGGGGGGACAATGAGCAGTTCTTC.

This chain joins TRBV5-1 and TRBJ2-1; TRBD1 matches at 8 bases. The CDR3 has 13 amino acids. J lost 8 bases, V lost 5 bases, and 6 bases had no gene match. Germline-derived CDR1 and CDR2 are SGHRS and YFSETQ. In DNA, the CDR3 is TGCGCCAGCAGACACCCGGGACAGGATGAGCAGTTCTTC. This sequence encodes CASRHPGQDEQFF. Combining the CDR3 with reference TRBV5-1 and TRBJ2-1 gives the whole variable domain KAGVTQTPRYLIKTRGQQVTLSCSPISGHRSVSWYQQTPGQGLQFLFEYFSETQRNKGNFPGRFSGRQFSNSRSEMNVSTLELGDSALYLCASRHPGQDEQFFGPGTRLTVL.